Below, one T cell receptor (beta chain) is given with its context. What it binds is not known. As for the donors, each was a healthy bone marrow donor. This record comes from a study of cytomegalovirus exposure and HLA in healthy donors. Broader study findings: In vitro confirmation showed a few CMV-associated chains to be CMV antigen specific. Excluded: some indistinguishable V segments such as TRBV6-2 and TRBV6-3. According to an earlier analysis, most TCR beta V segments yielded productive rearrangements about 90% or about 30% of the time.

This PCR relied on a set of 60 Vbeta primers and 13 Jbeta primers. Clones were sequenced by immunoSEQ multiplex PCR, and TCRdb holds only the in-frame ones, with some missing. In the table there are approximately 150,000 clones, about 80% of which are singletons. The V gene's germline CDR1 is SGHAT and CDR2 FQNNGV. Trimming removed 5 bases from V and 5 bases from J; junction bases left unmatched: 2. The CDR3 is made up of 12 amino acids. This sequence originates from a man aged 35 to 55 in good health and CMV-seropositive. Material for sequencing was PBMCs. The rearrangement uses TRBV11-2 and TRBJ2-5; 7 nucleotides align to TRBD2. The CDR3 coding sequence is TGTGCCAGCAGCCAACTAGCGGAGACCCAGTACTTC. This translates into CASSQLAETQYF. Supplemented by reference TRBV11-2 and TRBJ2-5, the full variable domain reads EAGVAQSPRYKIIEKRQSVAFWCNPISGHATLYWYQQILGQGPKLLIQFQNNGVVDDSQLPKDRFSAERLKGVDSTLKIQPAKLEDSAVYLCASSQLAETQYFGPGTRLLVL.